The entry that follows covers one TCR beta chain sequence. V gave up 3 bases and J gave up 6 bases; unmatched junction bases: 7. Germline CDR1 and CDR2: SGDLS and YYNGEE. This CDR3 is built from 14 residues. The sample is drawn from a study of blood T cell repertoires in COVID-19. Study context: The United States, Italy and Spain were the sources of the acute and convalescent COVID-19 samples.

The method was immunoSEQ multiplex PCR; TCRdb's version includes in-frame clones alone and lacks a portion of them. The table records under 250,000 clones, roughly 83% of them present only once. The material sequenced was peripheral blood. The J gene is TRBJ2-7, the V gene TRBV9; 9 bases map to TRBD2. The receptor comes from a man at least 80 years old with acute or convalescent COVID-19. The CDR3 bases are TGTGCCAGCAGCGCCGCGGGAGGGCCCGGCGAGCAGTACTTC. This translates into CASSAAGGPGEQYF.